This paragraph reports one T cell receptor beta chain. Its target is unknown. CDR3 length equals 15 residues. Germline-derived CDR1 and CDR2 are MNHEY and SMNVEV (reference sequence). Trimming at V came to 6 bases and at J to 7 bases, leaving 5 bases not matched to a gene. This sample stems from a study of cytomegalovirus exposure and HLA in healthy donors. The assay was immunoSEQ multiplex PCR, and TCRdb's table has in-frame clones only and misses some. The sample gives about 160,000 clones, nearly 90% of which show up once; 4% to 4.5% is in the top ten. These donors were members of the roughly 120-subject validation cohort, a group separate from the approximately 700-subject first cohort. Study conclusions and caveats: Researchers reported that a few CMV-associated chains were confirmed in vitro as CMV antigen-specific. High sensitivity and specificity were reportedly achieved when the classifier diagnosed cytomegalovirus status.

Specimen: PBMCs. This chain uses TRBV27 with TRBJ2-1, with 14 bases lining up with TRBD2. The receptor was isolated from a man younger than 35 in good health and CMV-seropositive. The CDR3 sequence is CASSSGTSGRNEQFF. Here the CDR3 DNA reads TGTGCCAGCAGCTCGGGGACTAGCGGGAGAAATGAGCAGTTCTTC.